This T cell receptor (beta chain) came from a study of shared clonotypes between healthy human individuals. Background on the study: Per donor, three plates held CD4 naive cells, three held CD4 memory, two held CD8 naive and one held CD8 memory. Study-wide findings and caveats: It was the non-shared clonotypes that had lower generation probabilities than clonotypes shared by all four donors.

Using immunoSEQ multiplex PCR, the repertoire was profiled, and TCRdb retains in-frame clones only, with some absent. Of over a million clones in the sample, roughly 98% are singletons; the top ten hold approximately 0.44%. The CDR3 covers 14 residues. Germline CDR1 LNHDA, CDR2 SQIVND (reference sequence). Trimming shortened V by 0 bases and J by 8 bases, and 13 bases separated the two germline ends. Worth noting for this clone: The antigen is not known.

The V gene is TRBV19, the J gene TRBJ1-2; tentatively, D is TRBD1 (5 bases). The TCR comes from a man younger than 45 in good health. The material sequenced was naive CD4+ T cells sorted from blood. Subset reported: CD45RA+ positively selected. The CDR3 nucleotides read TGTGCCAGTAGTATAGATTCGGGGCCGGGAGGCTACACCTTC. Translated, it gives CASSIDSGPGGYTF.